The text below deals with one T cell receptor (beta chain). Its target is not known. This record comes from a study of vaccination effects on CD4 cells after COVID-19. Study information: Post-vaccine sampling took place a median of 72 days after the second dose.

The protocol was immunoSEQ multiplex PCR, while the TCRdb copy is restricted to in-frame clones and leaves out a portion. Among around 32,000 clones listed, about 70% were seen once. Sequencing was preceded by expansion of antigen-specific CD4+ T cells with viral peptide pools in the ViraFEST assay. When around 10 days of culture had elapsed, CD4+ T cells were isolated. All participants had two doses of either the BNT162b2 or mRNA-1273 vaccine. The vaccine recipients had no prior SARS-CoV-2 infection, with negative nucleocapsid antibodies. After around 2 million PBMC were placed in each well, they were cultured with approximately 10 IU/ml IL-2 and around 10 ug/ml peptides. The germline V gene has CDR1 LGHDT and CDR2 YNNKEL (reference sequence). V was shortened by 0 bases and J by 4 bases, with 9 bases between the two germline ends. CDR3 length: 14 amino acids.

Sequences were derived from CD4+ T cells from PBMCs cultured with HCoV-229E spike peptides, sampled after COVID-19 vaccination. The chain carries TRBV3-1 (or the pseudogene TRBV3-2) and TRBJ1-1; D might be TRBD1 (5 bases). The sequence came from a human donor who received a COVID-19 vaccine. The CDR3 loop is CASSQDVGGTEAFF. The CDR3 DNA reads TGTGCCAGCAGCCAAGATGTGGGGGGCACTGAAGCTTTCTTT.